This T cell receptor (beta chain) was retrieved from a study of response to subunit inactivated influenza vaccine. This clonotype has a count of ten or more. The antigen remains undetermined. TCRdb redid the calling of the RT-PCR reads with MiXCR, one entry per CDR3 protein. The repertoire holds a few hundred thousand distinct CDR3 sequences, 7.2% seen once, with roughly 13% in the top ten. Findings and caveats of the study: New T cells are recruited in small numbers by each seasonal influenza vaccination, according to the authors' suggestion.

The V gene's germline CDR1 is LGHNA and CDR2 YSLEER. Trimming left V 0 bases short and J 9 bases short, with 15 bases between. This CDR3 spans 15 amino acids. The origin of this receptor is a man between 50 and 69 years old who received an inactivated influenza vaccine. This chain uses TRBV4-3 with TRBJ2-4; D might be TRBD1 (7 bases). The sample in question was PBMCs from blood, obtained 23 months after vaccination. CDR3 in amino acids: CASSQDHSGGGIQYF. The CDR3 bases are TGCGCCAGCAGCCAAGATCATTCAGGGGGAGGCATTCAGTACTTC.